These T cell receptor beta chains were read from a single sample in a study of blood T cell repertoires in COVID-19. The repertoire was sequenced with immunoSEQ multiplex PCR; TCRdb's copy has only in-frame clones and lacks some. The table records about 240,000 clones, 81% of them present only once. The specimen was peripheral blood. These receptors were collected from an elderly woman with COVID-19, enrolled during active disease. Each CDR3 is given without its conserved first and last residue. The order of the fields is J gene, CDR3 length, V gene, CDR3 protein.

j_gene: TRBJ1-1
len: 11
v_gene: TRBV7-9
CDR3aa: ASSLTGTTEAF

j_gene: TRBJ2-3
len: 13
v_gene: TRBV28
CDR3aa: ASSFSGRLTDTQY

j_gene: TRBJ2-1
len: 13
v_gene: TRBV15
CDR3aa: ATSRVRGLTDEQF

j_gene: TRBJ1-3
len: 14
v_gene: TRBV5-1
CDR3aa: ASSLVPTGFGNTIY

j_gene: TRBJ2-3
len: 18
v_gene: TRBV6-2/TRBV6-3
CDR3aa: ASSYKASGTGVYGTDTQY

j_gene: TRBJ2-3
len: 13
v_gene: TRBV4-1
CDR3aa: ASSQDGGGRDTQY

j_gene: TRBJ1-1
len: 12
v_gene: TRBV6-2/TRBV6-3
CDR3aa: ASSYGRMNTEAF

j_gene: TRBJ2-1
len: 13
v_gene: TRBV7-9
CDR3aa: ASSLDGSSYNEQF

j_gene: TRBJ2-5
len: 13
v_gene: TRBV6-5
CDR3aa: ASSYSQLTQETQY

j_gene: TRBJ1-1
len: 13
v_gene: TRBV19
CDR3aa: ASINPGQGRVEAF

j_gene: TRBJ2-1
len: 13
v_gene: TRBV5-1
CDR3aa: ASSIVSYQGNEQF

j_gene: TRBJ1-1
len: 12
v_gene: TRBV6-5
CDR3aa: ASALKQGNTEAF